The 7 T cell receptor beta chains presented below share a single source sample, sequenced in a study of T cells after yellow fever vaccination. TCRdb itself ran the 5' RACE reads through MiXCR, one entry per CDR3 protein. Among some 560,000 distinct CDR3 sequences listed, about 19% were seen once. Sequenced material: PBMCs, taken 15 days after the yellow fever booster vaccination. These receptors all come from a man in his thirties or forties who received the YFV17D yellow fever vaccine.

The rearrangement uses TRBV5-5 and TRBJ2-7; D ambiguous. Trimming removed 4 bases from V and 3 bases from J, with 14 bases in between. The CDR3 is 14 residues long. Germline lookup yields CDR1 SGHKS and CDR2 YYEKEE (reference sequence). CDR3 nucleotides: TGTGCCAGCAGCCTGGAGATGGAGATCTACGAGCAGTACTTC. It encodes CASSLEMEIYEQYF.

The chain recombines TRBV7-9 with TRBJ2-1; no definite D call. The V gene lost 2 bases and the J gene lost 3 bases, with 17 bases spanning the gap. The CDR3 is 17 amino acids. Germline V CDR1 and CDR2: SEHNR, FQNEAQ (reference sequence). CDR3 region: CASSLTLLRDSYNEQFF. CDR3 in DNA: TGTGCCAGCAGCTTAACGTTACTACGCGATAGCTACAATGAGCAGTTCTTC.

The gene calls are TRBV12-3 or TRBV12-4 and TRBJ1-1; D uncertain. The V gene lost 4 bases and the J gene lost 4 bases, with 13 bases spanning the gap. This CDR3 region has 14 residues. The CDR3 nucleotides read TGTGCCAGCAGTTCGTTTGAGAGAGGCACTGAAGCTTTCTTT. This translates into CASSSFERGTEAFF.

This clonotype was seen a handful of times. This chain joins TRBV25-1 and TRBJ2-7, with D tentatively TRBD1 (6 bases). V lost 5 bases, J lost 3 bases, and 17 bases lay in between. This CDR3 region has 15 residues. Germline V CDR1 and CDR2: MGHDK, SYGVNS. CDR3 nucleotides: TGTGCCAGCAGTTCGACAGGAGAATGGGGCTACGAGCAGTACTTC. This translates into CASSSTGEWGYEQYF.

This clonotype was seen only a few times. This chain uses TRBV6-1 with TRBJ2-1, with TRBD2 matching over 15 bases. The ends lost 6 bases at V and 5 bases at J; junction bases unmatched: 8. Germline loops: CDR1 MNHNS, CDR2 SASEGT. The length of the CDR3 is 17 residues. The CDR3 bases are TGTGCCAGCAGCCGGGGACTAGCGGGAGGAAGGGACAATGAGCAGTTCTTC. Amino acids: CASSRGLAGGRDNEQFF.

This clonotype was seen repeatedly, ten times or more. The V call is TRBV20-1, the J call TRBJ2-1; the match to TRBD2 covers 7 bases. CDR3 length: 14 residues. Germline CDR1 and CDR2: DFQATT and SNEGSKA (reference sequence). J was trimmed by 12 bases and V by 3 bases; bases with no gene match: 14. DNA for the CDR3: TGCAGTGCTAGCCGTCTAGCGGCCACGGAGGGGCAGTTCTTC. Its translation is CSASRLAATEGQFF.

The chain links TRBV7-9 to TRBJ2-3; D call uncertain. The CDR3 loop spans 15 amino acids. Germline CDR1 and CDR2: SEHNR and FQNEAQ (reference sequence). V lost 0 bases and J lost 0, with 7 bases in between. CDR3 DNA: TGTGCCAGCAGCTTAGCCACGACTAGCACAGATACGCAGTATTTT. As protein: CASSLATTSTDTQYF.